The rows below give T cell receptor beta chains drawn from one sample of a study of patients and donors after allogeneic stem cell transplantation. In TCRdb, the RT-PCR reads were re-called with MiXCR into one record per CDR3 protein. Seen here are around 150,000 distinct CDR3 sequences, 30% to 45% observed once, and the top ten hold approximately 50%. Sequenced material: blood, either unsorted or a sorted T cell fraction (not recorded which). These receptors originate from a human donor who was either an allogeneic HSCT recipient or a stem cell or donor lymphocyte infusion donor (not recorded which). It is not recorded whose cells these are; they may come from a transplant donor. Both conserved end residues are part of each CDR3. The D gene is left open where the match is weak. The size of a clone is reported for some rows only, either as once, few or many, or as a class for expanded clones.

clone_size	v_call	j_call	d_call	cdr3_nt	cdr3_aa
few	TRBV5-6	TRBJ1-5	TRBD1	TGTGCCAGCAGCTTGAGAGGACAGGGCGGAGGCAATCAGCCCCAGCATTTT	CASSLRGQGGGNQPQHF
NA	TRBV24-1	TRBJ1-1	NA	TGTGCCACCAGTGCCCGCGGGGACAATCCTATGTCGAACACTGAAGCTTTCTTT	CATSARGDNPMSNTEAFF
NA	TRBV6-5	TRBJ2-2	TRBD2	TGTGCCAGCAGCCTCACTAGCGGGAACACCGGGGAGCTGTTTTTT	CASSLTSGNTGELFF
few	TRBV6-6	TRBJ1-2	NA	TGTGCCGTCCGCTTGCCATCGGGGGGGGCTGGCGGCTACACCTTC	CAVRLPSGGAGGYTF
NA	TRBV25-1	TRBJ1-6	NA	TGTGCCAGCAGTGTCCACTCCTATAATTCACCCCTCCACTTT	CASSVHSYNSPLHF
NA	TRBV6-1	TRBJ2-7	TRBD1	TGTGCCAGCAGAAGGGAGACAGGGGTCTACGAGCAGTACTTC	CASRRETGVYEQYF
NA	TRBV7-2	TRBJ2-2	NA	TGTGCCAGCAGCTTAGCTCTAGCGTCCGACACCGGGGAGCTGTTTTTT	CASSLALASDTGELFF
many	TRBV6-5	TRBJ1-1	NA	TGTGCCAGCAGTTACTCGCTGGTTACAGGGAGTGCCAACACTGAAGCTTTCTTT	CASSYSLVTGSANTEAFF
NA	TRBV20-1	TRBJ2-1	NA	TGCAGTGCTAGGCGGGGTGGCAATGAGCAGTTCTTC	CSARRGGNEQFF
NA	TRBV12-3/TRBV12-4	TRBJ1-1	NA	TGTGCCAGCAGTTATCCGGGACGCTCGAACACTGAAGCTTTCTTT	CASSYPGRSNTEAFF
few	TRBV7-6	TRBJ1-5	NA	TGTGCCAGCAGCTTATATGAGGCCGTGGGCAATCAGCCCCAGCATTTT	CASSLYEAVGNQPQHF
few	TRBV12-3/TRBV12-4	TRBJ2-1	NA	TGTGCCAGCACCCCGGACCCGTCCTACAATGAGCAGTTCTTC	CASTPDPSYNEQFF
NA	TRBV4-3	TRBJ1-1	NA	TGCGCCAGCAGCCAAGAGGTCTTGACTGAAGCTTTCTTT	CASSQEVLTEAFF
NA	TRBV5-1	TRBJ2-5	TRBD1	TGCGCCAGCAGCTTATTGGCCTCAGGGACAGGGCGTCAGACCCAGTACTTC	CASSLLASGTGRQTQYF
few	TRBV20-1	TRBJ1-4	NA	TGCAGTGCAGAGGCCTTGTCCTTGGAGATCCCTGCTACTAATGAAAAACTGTTTTTT	CSAEALSLEIPATNEKLFF
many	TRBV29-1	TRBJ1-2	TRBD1	TGCAGCGCTTCGGACAGGGGGGGGACTAACTATGGCTACACCTTC	CSASDRGGTNYGYTF
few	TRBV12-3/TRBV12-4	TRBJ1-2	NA	TGTGCCAGCAGACAAGAGGGGAACTATGGCTACACCTTC	CASRQEGNYGYTF
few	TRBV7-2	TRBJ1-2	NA	TGTGCCAGCAGCTTAGGTGGCAGGGCCTATGGCTACACCTTC	CASSLGGRAYGYTF
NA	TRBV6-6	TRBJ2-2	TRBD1	TGTGCCACAGCAAAGGGGACAGGGATGAACACCGGGGAGCTGTTTTTT	CATAKGTGMNTGELFF
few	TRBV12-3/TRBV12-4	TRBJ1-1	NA	TGTGCCAGCAGTCCCCTGCGGTGGACTGAAGCTTTCTTT	CASSPLRWTEAFF
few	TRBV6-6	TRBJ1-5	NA	TGTGCCAGCAGTCCGTGGAATCAGCCCCAGCATTTT	CASSPWNQPQHF
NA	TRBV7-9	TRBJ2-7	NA	TGTGCCAGCAGCATAAACGGGGGCCTCTACGAGCAGTACTTC	CASSINGGLYEQYF
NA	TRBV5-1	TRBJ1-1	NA	TGCGCCAGCAGCCCGAACGGGGGGATGAACACTGAAGCTTTCTTT	CASSPNGGMNTEAFF
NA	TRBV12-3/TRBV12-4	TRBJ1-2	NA	TGTGCCAGCAGTTTCGGTCCTATTCTAAGCTATGGCTACACCTTC	CASSFGPILSYGYTF
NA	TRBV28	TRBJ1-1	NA	TGTGCCAGCAGTTTAGGCCCAACAGTGAACACTGAAGCTTTCTTT	CASSLGPTVNTEAFF
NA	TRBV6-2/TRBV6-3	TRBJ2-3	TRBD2	TGTGCCAGCAGTTTAAGCGGGGGTTTCACAGATACGCAGTATTTT	CASSLSGGFTDTQYF
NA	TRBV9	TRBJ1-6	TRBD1	TGTGCCAGCAGCGTAGCAGGGGGCGCGGATTCACCCCTCCACTTT	CASSVAGGADSPLHF
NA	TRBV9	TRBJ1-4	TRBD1	TGTGCCAGCAGCGCGGGGATTTGGACAGGGGGCGCGTTTAATGAAAAACTGTTTTTT	CASSAGIWTGGAFNEKLFF
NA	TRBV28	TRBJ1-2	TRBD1	TGTGCCAGCACCGGGACAGGGGGCCGGTTAACCTTC	CASTGTGGRLTF
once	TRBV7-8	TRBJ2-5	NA	TGTGCCAGCAGCCCACAGGGTGTACGAGAGACCCAGTACTTC	CASSPQGVRETQYF
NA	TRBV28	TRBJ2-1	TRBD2	TGTGCCAGCAGCCCACCCAATGGACTAGCGGGGGGGCCCTACAATGAGCAGTTCTTC	CASSPPNGLAGGPYNEQFF
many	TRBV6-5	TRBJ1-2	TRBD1	TGTGCCAGCAGTTACTCTACAGGGGTGCGGTATGGCTACACCTTC	CASSYSTGVRYGYTF
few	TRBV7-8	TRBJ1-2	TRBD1	TGTGCCAGCAGCTTAGCGTGGGGGACAGGGGAGGATGGCTACACCTTC	CASSLAWGTGEDGYTF
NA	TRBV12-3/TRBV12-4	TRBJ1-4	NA	NA	CASSTSDRPNEKLFF
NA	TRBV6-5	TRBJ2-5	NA	TGTGCCAGCAGCCCCCGTGGGAAGACCCAGTACTTC	CASSPRGKTQYF
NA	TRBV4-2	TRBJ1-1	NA	TGTGCCAGCAGCCAGGAAAGCCCGGGACGGAAGAACACTGAAGCTTTCTTT	CASSQESPGRKNTEAFF
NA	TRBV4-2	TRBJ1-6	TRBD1	TGTGCCAGCAGCCCCCAGGGGGCTGGGGCGAATTCACCCCTCCACTTT	CASSPQGAGANSPLHF
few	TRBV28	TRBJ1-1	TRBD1	TGTGCCAGCAGTGCCCAACAGGGGATTCCGAACACTGAAGCTTTCTTT	CASSAQQGIPNTEAFF
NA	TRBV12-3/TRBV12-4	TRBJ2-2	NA	TGTGCCAGCACCACCCGGACAGACGAAAACACCGGGGAGCTGTTTTTT	CASTTRTDENTGELFF
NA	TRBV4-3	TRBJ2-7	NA	TGCGCCAGCAGCCAAGCCGGGGACTACGAGCAGTACTTC	CASSQAGDYEQYF
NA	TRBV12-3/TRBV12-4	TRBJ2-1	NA	TGTGCCAGCAGCCGGAGGGCAGGGCCATCGTACAATGAGCAGTTCTTC	CASSRRAGPSYNEQFF
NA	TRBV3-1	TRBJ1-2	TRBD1	TGTGCCAGCAGTCGGGACAGCTTCTCCTGCACCTTC	CASSRDSFSCTF
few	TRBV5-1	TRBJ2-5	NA	TGCGCCAGCAGCCAGGACACTCAAGAGACCCAGTACTTC	CASSQDTQETQYF
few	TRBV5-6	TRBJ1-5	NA	TGTGCCAGCAGCTGGGGGACCGGAGAGAGACAGCCCCAGCATTTT	CASSWGTGERQPQHF
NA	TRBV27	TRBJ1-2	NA	TGTGCCAGCAGTTTTGTTCAGGGGTCCCTCTATGGCTACACCTTC	CASSFVQGSLYGYTF
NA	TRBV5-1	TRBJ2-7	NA	TGCGCCAGCAGCTTGGGGTCATGGAACGAGCAGTACTTC	CASSLGSWNEQYF
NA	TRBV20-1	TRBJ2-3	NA	TGCAGTGCCCGAAAGGGGCCGGGCACAGATACGCAGTATTTT	CSARKGPGTDTQYF
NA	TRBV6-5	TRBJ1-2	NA	TGTGCCAGCAGTTACGGGGGAGGGGGGACACCGCGGCCTTATGGCTACACCTTC	CASSYGGGGTPRPYGYTF
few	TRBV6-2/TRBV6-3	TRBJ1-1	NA	TGTGCCAGCACTCACGTGGGAGCACTTCGAAACACTGAAGCTTTCTTT	CASTHVGALRNTEAFF
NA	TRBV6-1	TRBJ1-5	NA	TGTGCCAGCAGTGAAGAGACCGGTAGCAATCAGCCCCAGCATTTT	CASSEETGSNQPQHF